Sequencing of this TCR beta chain was carried out in a study of tumor and adjacent non-tumor tissue in lung cancer. Turning to the study itself: Aged about 31 to 80 years, patients included 10 men and 5 women with stage I to III disease.

A modified ARM-PCR protocol with three rounds of nested PCR amplified TCRbeta. TCRdb ran MiXCR on the multiplex PCR reads and lists one entry per CDR3 protein. Altogether fewer than 150,000 distinct CDR3 sequences are present, approximately 70% being singletons, with the ten largest covering roughly 20%. This sample's RNA came from whole unsorted tissue. Findings and caveats of the study: Tumor tissue had significantly higher TCR diversity than normal lung.

Germline V lookup: CDR1 SGHAT, CDR2 FQNNGV. There are 14 residues in the CDR3. Remarks on this clonotype: Its antigen is not identified.

The sequenced material came from lung tumor tissue. The source of this sequence is a man aged 60-69 years with small cell lung cancer. V is TRBV11-2 and J is TRBJ2-2, with TRBD2 matching over 9 bases. The CDR3: CTTSQAGGPGELFF. The CDR3, as DNA: TGTACCACCAGCCAAGCGGGGGGACCCGGGGAGCTGTTTTTT.